The entry that follows covers one T cell receptor beta chain sequence. Its antigen is unidentified. Clones were sequenced by immunoSEQ multiplex PCR, and TCRdb holds only the in-frame ones, with some missing. The sample has about 150,000 clones, 86% seen once; the top ten hold 2.1%. Germline CDR1 and CDR2: SGHDT and YYEEEE. This CDR3 comprises 15 residues. The ends were cut back, 6 bases at V and 3 bases at J, with 18 bases in the middle. This entry is derived from a study of cytomegalovirus exposure and HLA in healthy donors. Study-level information: It was reported in a later analysis that the same platform had been used for the 120 validation repertoires as for the approximately 730 first-cohort repertoires. Study results and limitations: Fewer than 200 TCR beta chains were listed as cytomegalovirus-associated. There were some public TCRs occurring in many donors, but most TCR sequences were rare. In vitro assays verified that three CMV-associated chains recognized CMV antigens specifically.

This receptor was obtained from a human donor in good health. The rearrangement uses TRBV5-6 and TRBJ1-2; D is possibly TRBD1 (5 bases). Sequencing was carried out using PBMCs. The CDR3 loop is CASIRGGERYYGYTF. The CDR3 DNA sequence: TGTGCCAGCATCCGTGGGGGGGAGAGATACTATGGCTACACCTTC.